This T cell receptor (beta chain) comes out of a study of cytomegalovirus exposure and HLA in healthy donors. Study background: The 90 to 150 validation repertoires were produced on the same platform as the 700 or so repertoires of the first cohort. This was reported in a later analysis. The study, taken as a whole, reports: In vitro confirmation showed three CMV-associated chains to be CMV antigen specific.

Some clones are missing from TCRdb's copy, which holds only in-frame ones; the method was immunoSEQ multiplex PCR. Of more than 300,000 clones in the sample, approximately 90% are singletons; the top ten hold around 0.84%. The roughly 120-subject validation cohort, separate from the 666-subject first cohort, included the donors. For this clone: Its target is not known.

This TCR came from a woman in her late teens or twenties in good health and CMV-seronegative. Source material: PBMCs.

The CDR3 DNA follows: TGTGCCAGCTTTGGGGGGCAGGGGGCCGGGGAGCTGTTTTTT. It encodes CASFGGQGAGELFF. V is TRBV2 and J is TRBJ2-2; a possible D gene is TRBD1 (7 bases). V was pared by 8 bases and J by 6 bases, with 16 bases between. CDR1 is SNHLY, CDR2 FYNNEI, per germline. This CDR3 contains 14 residues.